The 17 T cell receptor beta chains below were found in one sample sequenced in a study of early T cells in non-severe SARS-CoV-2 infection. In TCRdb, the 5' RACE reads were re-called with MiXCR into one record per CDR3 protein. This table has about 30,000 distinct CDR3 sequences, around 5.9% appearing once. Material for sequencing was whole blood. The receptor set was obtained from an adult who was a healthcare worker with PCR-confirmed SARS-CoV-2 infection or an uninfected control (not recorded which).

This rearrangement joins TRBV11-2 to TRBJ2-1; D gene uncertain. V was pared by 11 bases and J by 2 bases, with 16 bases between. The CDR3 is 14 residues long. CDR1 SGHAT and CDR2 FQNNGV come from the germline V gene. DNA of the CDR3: TGTGCCTGCCGCCGGCCTTACGCCTACAATGAGCAGTTCTTC. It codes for CACRRPYAYNEQFF.

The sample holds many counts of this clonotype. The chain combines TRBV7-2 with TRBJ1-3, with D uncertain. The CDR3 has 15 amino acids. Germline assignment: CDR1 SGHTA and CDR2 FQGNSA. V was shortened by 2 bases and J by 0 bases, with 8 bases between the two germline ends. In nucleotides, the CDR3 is TGTGCCAGCAGCTTACCCATCAGCTCTGGAAACACCATATATTTT. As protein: CASSLPISSGNTIYF.

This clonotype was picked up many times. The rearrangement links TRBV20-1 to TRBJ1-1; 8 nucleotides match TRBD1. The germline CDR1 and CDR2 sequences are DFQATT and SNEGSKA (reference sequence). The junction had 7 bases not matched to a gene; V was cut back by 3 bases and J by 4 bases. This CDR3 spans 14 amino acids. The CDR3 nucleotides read TGCAGTGCTAGTCTTCAGGGGGCCGGCACTGAAGCTTTCTTT. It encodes CSASLQGAGTEAFF.

This CDR3 reads CASSLETANTGELFF. Here the CDR3 DNA reads TGCGCCAGCAGCTTGGAGACAGCGAACACCGGGGAGCTGTTTTTT. J is TRBJ2-2 and V is TRBV5-1; D perhaps matches TRBD1 (5 bases). V shed 0 bases and J shed 0 bases, with 6 bases lying between them. CDR1 is SGHRS and CDR2 is YFSETQ in the germline V gene. The CDR3 has 15 residues. The complete variable domain, with remaining parts taken from reference TRBV5-1 and TRBJ2-2, reads KAGVTQTPRYLIKTRGQQVTLSCSPISGHRSVSWYQQTPGQGLQFLFEYFSETQRNKGNFPGRFSGRQFSNSRSEMNVSTLELGDSALYLCASSLETANTGELFFGEGSRLTVL.

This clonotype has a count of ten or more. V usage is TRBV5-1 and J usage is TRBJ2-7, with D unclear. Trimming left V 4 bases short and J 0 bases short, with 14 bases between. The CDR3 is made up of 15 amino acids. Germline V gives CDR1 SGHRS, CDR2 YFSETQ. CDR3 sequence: CASSNQVLSSYEQYF. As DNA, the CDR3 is TGCGCCAGCAGCAACCAGGTCCTAAGCTCCTACGAGCAGTACTTC.

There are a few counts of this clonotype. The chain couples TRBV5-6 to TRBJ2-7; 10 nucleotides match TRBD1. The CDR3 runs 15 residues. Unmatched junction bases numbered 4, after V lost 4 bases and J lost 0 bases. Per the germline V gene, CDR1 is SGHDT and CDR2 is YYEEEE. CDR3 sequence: CASSIGQGGSYEQYF. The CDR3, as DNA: TGTGCCAGCAGCATCGGACAGGGGGGCTCCTACGAGCAGTACTTC.

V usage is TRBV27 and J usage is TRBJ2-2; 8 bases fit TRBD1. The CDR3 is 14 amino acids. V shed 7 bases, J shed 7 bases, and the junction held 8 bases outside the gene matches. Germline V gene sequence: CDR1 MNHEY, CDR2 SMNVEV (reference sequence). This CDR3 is CASTSSRGHGELFF. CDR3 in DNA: TGTGCCAGCACCAGCTCCAGGGGGCACGGGGAGCTGTTTTTT.

CDR3 in DNA: TGCAGCGTTGGAAACACGAGAACCGGGGAGCTGTTTTTT. Its translation is CSVGNTRTGELFF. The V call is TRBV29-1, the J call TRBJ2-2; D call uncertain. The CDR3 has 13 amino acids. Germline CDR1 SQVTM, CDR2 ANQGSEA. Trimming cost V 4 bases and J 5 bases, with 11 bases left between them.

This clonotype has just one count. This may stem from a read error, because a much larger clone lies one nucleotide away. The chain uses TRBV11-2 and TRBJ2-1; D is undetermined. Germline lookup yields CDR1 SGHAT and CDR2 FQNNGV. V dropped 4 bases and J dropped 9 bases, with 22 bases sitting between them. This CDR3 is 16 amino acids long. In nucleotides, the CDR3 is TGTGCCAGCAGCTACCTTGCCGAGACGAGCGACGGTGAGCAGTTCTTC. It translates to CASSYLAETSDGEQFF.

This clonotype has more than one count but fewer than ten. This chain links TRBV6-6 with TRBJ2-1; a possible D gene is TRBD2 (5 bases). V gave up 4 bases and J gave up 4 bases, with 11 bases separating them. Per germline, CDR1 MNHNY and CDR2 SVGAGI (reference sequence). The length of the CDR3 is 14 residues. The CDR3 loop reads CASSSGLSYNEQFF. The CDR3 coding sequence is TGTGCCAGCAGTTCAGGACTTAGTTACAATGAGCAGTTCTTC.

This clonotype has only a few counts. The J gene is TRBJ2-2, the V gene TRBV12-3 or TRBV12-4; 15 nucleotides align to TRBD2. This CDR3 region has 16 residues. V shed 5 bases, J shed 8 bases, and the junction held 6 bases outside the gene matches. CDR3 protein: CASSLGTSGRKGELFF. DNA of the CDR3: TGTGCCAGCAGTCTCGGGACTAGCGGGAGGAAAGGGGAGCTGTTTTTT.

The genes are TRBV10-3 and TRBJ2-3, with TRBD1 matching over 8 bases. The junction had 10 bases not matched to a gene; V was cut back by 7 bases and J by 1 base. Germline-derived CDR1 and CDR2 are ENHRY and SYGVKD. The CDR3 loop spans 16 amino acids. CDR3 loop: CAINSDRGMGTDTQYF. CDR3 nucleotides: TGTGCCATCAACTCCGACAGGGGAATGGGCACAGATACGCAGTATTTT.

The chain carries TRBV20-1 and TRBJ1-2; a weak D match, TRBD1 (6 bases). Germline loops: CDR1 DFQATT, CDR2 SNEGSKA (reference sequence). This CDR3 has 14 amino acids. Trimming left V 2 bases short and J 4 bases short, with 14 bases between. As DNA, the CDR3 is TGCAGTGCTAGACCCCGGGGAGGGGGCTATGGCTACACCTTC. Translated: CSARPRGGGYGYTF.

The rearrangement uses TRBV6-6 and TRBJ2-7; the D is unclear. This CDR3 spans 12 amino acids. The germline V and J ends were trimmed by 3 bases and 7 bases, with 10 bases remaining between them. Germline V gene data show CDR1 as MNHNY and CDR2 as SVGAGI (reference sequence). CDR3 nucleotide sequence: TGTGCCAGCAGTTATTCCCAAAGTGAGCAGTACTTC. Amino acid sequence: CASSYSQSEQYF.

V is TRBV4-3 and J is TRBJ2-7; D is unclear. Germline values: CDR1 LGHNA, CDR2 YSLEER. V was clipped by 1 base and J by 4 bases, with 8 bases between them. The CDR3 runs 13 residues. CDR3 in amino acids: CASSQVMGYEQYF. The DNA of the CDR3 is TGCGCCAGCAGCCAAGTGATGGGTTACGAGCAGTACTTC.

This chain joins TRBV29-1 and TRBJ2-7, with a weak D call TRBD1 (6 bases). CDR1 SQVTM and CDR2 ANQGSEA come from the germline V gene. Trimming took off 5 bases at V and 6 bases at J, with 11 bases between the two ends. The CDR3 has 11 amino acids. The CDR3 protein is CSVNRDGEQYF. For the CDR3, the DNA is TGCAGCGTTAACAGGGATGGCGAGCAGTACTTC.

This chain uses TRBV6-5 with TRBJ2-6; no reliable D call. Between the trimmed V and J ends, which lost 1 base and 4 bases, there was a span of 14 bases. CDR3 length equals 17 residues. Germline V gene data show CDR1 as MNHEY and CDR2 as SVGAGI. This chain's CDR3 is CASSYFTGLTGANVLTF. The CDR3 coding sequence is TGTGCCAGCAGTTACTTTACCGGGTTGACAGGGGCCAACGTCCTGACTTTC.